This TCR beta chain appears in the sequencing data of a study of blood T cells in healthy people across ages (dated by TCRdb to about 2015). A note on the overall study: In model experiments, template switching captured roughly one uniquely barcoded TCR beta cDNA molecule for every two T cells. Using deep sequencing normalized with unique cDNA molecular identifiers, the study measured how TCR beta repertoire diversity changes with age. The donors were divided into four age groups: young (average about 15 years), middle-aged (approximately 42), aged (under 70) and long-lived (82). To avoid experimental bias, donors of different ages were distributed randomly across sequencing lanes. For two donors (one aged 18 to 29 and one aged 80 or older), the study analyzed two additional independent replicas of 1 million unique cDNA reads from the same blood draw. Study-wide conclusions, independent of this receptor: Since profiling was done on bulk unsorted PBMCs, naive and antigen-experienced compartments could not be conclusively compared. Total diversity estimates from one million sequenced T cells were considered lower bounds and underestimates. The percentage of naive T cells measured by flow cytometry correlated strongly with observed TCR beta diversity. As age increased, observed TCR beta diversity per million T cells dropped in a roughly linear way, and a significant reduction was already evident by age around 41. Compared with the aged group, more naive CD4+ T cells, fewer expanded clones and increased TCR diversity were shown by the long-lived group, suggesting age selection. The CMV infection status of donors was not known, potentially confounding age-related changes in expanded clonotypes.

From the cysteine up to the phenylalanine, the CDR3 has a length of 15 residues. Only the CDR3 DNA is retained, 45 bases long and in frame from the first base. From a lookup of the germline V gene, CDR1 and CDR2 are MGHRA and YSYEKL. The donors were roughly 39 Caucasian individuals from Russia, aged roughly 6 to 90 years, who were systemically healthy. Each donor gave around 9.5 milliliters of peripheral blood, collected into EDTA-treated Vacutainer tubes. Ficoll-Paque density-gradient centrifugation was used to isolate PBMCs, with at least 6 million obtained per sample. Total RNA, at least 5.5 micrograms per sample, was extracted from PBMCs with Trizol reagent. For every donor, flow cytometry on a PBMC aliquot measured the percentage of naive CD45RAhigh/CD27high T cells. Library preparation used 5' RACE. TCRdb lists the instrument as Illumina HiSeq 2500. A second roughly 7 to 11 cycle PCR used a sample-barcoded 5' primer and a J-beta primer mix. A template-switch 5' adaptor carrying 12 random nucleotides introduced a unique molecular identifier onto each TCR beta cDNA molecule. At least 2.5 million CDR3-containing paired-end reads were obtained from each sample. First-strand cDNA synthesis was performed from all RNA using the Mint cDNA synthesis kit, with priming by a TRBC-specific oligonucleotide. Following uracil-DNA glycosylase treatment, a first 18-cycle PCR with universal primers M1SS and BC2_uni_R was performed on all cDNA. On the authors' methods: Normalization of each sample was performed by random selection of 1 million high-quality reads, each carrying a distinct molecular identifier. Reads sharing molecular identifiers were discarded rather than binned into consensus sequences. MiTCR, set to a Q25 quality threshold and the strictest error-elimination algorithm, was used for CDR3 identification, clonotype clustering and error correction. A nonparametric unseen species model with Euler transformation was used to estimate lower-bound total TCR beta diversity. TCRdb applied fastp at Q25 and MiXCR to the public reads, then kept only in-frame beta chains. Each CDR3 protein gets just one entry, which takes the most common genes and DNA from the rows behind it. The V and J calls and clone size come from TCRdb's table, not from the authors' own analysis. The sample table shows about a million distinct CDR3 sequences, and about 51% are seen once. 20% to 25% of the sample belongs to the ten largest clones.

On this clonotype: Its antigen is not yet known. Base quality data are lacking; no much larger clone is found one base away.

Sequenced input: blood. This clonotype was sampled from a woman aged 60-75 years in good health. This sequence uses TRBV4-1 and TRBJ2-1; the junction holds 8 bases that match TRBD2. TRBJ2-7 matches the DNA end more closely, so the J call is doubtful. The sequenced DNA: TGCGCCAGCAGCCAAGAAAGCGGGGGCTACAATGAGCAGTACTTC. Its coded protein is CASSQESGGYNEQYF.